This passage covers 21 T cell receptor beta chains from one sample sequenced in a study of T-cell reconstitution after alpha-beta-depleted transplantation in children. The library targeted TCRbeta and was prepared with unique molecular identifiers. TCRdb ran MiXCR on the PCR reads and lists one entry per CDR3 protein. In the table there are about 600,000 distinct CDR3 sequences, approximately 10% of which are singletons. This specimen was PBMCs from the stem cell graft donor, taken from the stem cell graft. Every receptor here comes from a human donor who donated a stem cell graft to a child with acute myeloid leukemia.

In the case of this clonotype: Given a much more abundant clone one base away, this may be a read error. J is TRBJ2-3 and V is TRBV12-3 or TRBV12-4; D might be TRBD2 (6 bases). The CDR3 is 15 amino acids. The CDR3 DNA reads as TGTGCCAGCAGTTTACTGGGACTGATAACAGATATGCAGTATTTT. Its protein product is CASSLLGLITDMQYF.

The CDR3 spells CSARTGNTQYF. In DNA, the CDR3 is TGCAGTGCCAGAACGGGGAATACGCAGTATTTT. The chain joins TRBV20-1 to TRBJ2-3, with D perhaps matching TRBD2 (5 bases). V dropped 6 bases and J dropped 7 bases, with 11 bases sitting between them. The CDR3 length is 11 residues. The germline V gene has CDR1 DFQATT and CDR2 SNEGSKA (reference sequence).

This clonotype was detected a few times. The chain couples TRBV5-1 to TRBJ2-7, with D perhaps TRBD1 or TRBD2 (5 bases each). The V end was cut by 4 bases, the J end by 5 bases, with 16 bases between. The CDR3 loop spans 14 amino acids. Germline assignment: CDR1 SGHRS and CDR2 YFSETQ. The CDR3 nucleotides read TGCGCCAGCAGCCTAAGGCTGGGACGGGACGAGCAGTACTTC. It yields the protein CASSLRLGRDEQYF.

This chain uses TRBV18 with TRBJ2-1; 7 nucleotides agree with TRBD2. The CDR3 loop spans 13 amino acids. Losses at the gene ends were 3 bases for V and 8 bases for J; bases not matched to a gene: 4. Per germline, CDR1 KGHSH and CDR2 LQKENI. This chain's CDR3 is CASSPTRGDEQFF. For the CDR3, the DNA is TGTGCCAGCTCACCCACCCGGGGGGATGAGCAGTTCTTC.

For this clonotype: As the CDR3 is not closed by the conserved phenylalanine or tryptophan, this likely results from a read error. V gene TRBV9 combines with J gene TRBJ1-1; the D gene is possibly TRBD1 (6 bases). Looked up from germline, CDR1 is SGDLS and CDR2 is YYNGEE. The length of the CDR3 is 15 residues. V lost 3 bases and J 0 bases, leaving 12 bases between the germline ends. The CDR3 coding sequence is TGTGCCAGCAGCGCCATGACAGGCTTGAACACTGAAGCTTTCGTT. Amino acid sequence: CASSAMTGLNTEAFV.

This chain joins TRBV12-3 or TRBV12-4 and TRBJ2-1, with 8 bases identical to TRBD2. The CDR3 is 11 amino acids. V trimming: 6 bases; J trimming: 12 bases; junction bases outside the gene matches: 4. CDR3 sequence (DNA): TGTGCCAGCAGCTTTAGCGGGGCGCAGTTCTTC. Its protein is CASSFSGAQFF.

The chain recombines TRBV7-2 with TRBJ2-7; 8 nucleotides match TRBD1. V dropped 4 bases and J dropped 1; count of bases not matched to a gene: 6. CDR1 is SGHTA and CDR2 is FQGNSA in the germline V gene. This CDR3 has 15 amino acids. CDR3: CASSSLQGVSYEQYF. The CDR3 nucleotides are TGTGCCAGCAGCTCATTACAGGGGGTATCCTACGAGCAGTACTTC.

This clonotype has a handful of counts. V and J are TRBV29-1 and TRBJ2-3; the match to TRBD1 covers 7 bases. Per the germline V gene, CDR1 is SQVTM and CDR2 is ANQGSEA. The length of the CDR3 is 12 residues. The CDR3 spells CTPGQQLNTQYF. CDR3 bases: TGCACCCCGGGACAGCAACTAAATACGCAGTATTTT.

The V gene is TRBV9, the J gene TRBJ2-1, with TRBD1 matching over 7 bases. The CDR3 spans 17 residues. With 4 bases clipped from V and 0 bases from J, the junction kept 10 bases outside the gene matches. The germline gives CDR1 SGDLS, CDR2 YYNGEE. The CDR3 coding sequence is TGTGCCAGCAGCAGCGCCCTAGGGACAGCCTCCTACAATGAGCAGTTCTTC. It specifies CASSSALGTASYNEQFF.

The genes are TRBV7-9 and TRBJ1-2, with 7 bases aligning to TRBD1. In germline, CDR1 is SEHNR, CDR2 FQNEAQ (reference sequence). Trimming took 1 base from V and 7 from J; bases not matched to a gene: 12. This CDR3 is built from 16 residues. This CDR3 reads CASSLELARGQRGYTF. The CDR3 DNA sequence: TGTGCCAGCAGCTTAGAGCTAGCTAGGGGGCAGCGTGGCTACACCTTC. Using reference TRBV7-9 and TRBJ1-2 for the parts outside the CDR3, the full variable domain is DTGVSQNPRHKITKRGQNVTFRCDPISEHNRLYWYRQTLGQGPEFLTYFQNEAQLEKSRLLSDRFSAERPKGSFSTLEIQRTEQGDSAMYLCASSLELARGQRGYTFGSGTRLTVV.

This clonotype showed up just a few times. This sequence joins TRBV6-1 and TRBJ2-7; the D gene is possibly TRBD2 (5 bases). The CDR3 consists of 13 residues. The V end lost 4 bases, the J end lost 2 bases, and 9 bases lay between the germline ends. Germline CDR1 is MNHNS and CDR2 is SASEGT. Written as DNA, the CDR3 is TGTGCCAGCAGTGGCCCTAGCACCTACGAGCAGTACTTC. The encoded protein is CASSGPSTYEQYF.

The V and J genes are TRBV5-4 and TRBJ2-7; 7 bases map to TRBD1. CDR1 SGHNT and CDR2 YYREEE come from the germline V gene (reference sequence). V lost 4 bases to trimming and J lost 3 bases; unmatched junction nucleotides: 10. The CDR3 covers 15 residues. The CDR3, as DNA: TGTGCCAGCAGCCCCGGGACAGCCGACTACTACGAGCAGTACTTC. The encoded protein is CASSPGTADYYEQYF. The full variable domain, with the rest looked up from reference TRBV5-4 and TRBJ2-7, is ETGVTQSPTHLIKTRGQQVTLRCSSQSGHNTVSWYQQALGQGPQFIFQYYREEENGRGNFPPRFSGLQFPNYSSELNVNALELDDSALYLCASSPGTADYYEQYFGPGTRLTVT.

The chain links TRBV5-1 to TRBJ2-6; TRBD2 might be the D (6 bases). The CDR3 totals 17 residues. Trimming cost V 6 bases and J 0 bases, with 16 bases left between them. Germline V gene data show CDR1 as SGHRS and CDR2 as YFSETQ. Written as DNA, the CDR3 is TGCGCCAGCATGTTGTGGGGGGACTCCTCTGGGGCCAACGTCCTGACTTTC. It specifies CASMLWGDSSGANVLTF.

This chain connects TRBV5-1 to TRBJ2-1; 10 bases are a match to TRBD2. Germline V gene sequence: CDR1 SGHRS, CDR2 YFSETQ. This CDR3 spans 16 amino acids. After removal of 0 bases from V and 9 bases from J, the junction contained 9 bases not matched to a gene. Here the CDR3 DNA reads TGCGCCAGCAGCTTGGTCGGGCTAGCGGGAGCGGGTGAGCAGTTCTTC. Residues: CASSLVGLAGAGEQFF. The variable domain in full, completed from reference TRBV5-1 and TRBJ2-1, reads KAGVTQTPRYLIKTRGQQVTLSCSPISGHRSVSWYQQTPGQGLQFLFEYFSETQRNKGNFPGRFSGRQFSNSRSEMNVSTLELGDSALYLCASSLVGLAGAGEQFFGPGTRLTVL.

This clonotype was found a few times. This chain links TRBV28 with TRBJ2-6; no clear D gene. CDR1 is MDHEN and CDR2 is SYDVKM in the germline V gene. The CDR3 runs 15 residues. V was clipped by 4 bases and J by 1 base, with 8 bases between them. CDR3 DNA: TGTGCCAGCAGTTCGTGGAGATCTGGGGCCAACGTCCTGACTTTC. This encodes CASSSWRSGANVLTF. The whole variable domain, remainder taken from reference TRBV28 and TRBJ2-6, is DVKVTQSSRYLVKRTGEKVFLECVQDMDHENMFWYRQDPGLGLRLIYFSYDVKMKEKGDIPEGYSVSREKKERFSLILESASTNQTSMYLCASSSWRSGANVLTFGAGSRLTVL.

This chain uses TRBV20-1 with TRBJ1-4, with D unclear. CDR3 length: 13 amino acids. Germline CDR1 is DFQATT and CDR2 is SNEGSKA (reference sequence). Trimming removed 3 bases at V and 4 bases at J, with 9 bases between. The CDR3 loop reads CSASRLLNEKLFF. The CDR3 region has the DNA TGCAGTGCTAGCAGACTGCTTAATGAAAAACTGTTTTTT.

About this clonotype: A much larger clonotype is one base distant, so this may be a read error. This chain uses TRBV5-6 with TRBJ2-1; possibly TRBD1 for D (5 bases). Germline-derived CDR1 and CDR2 are SGHDT and YYEEEE. The CDR3 contains 16 residues. The CDR3 loop reads CASSSQGPLSYNGQFF. CDR3 DNA: TGTGCCAGCAGCTCCCAGGGTCCCCTCTCCTACAATGGGCAGTTCTTC.

In its sample, this clonotype was seen many times. This chain links TRBV20-1 with TRBJ2-7; TRBD2 agrees at 8 bases. Per germline, CDR1 DFQATT and CDR2 SNEGSKA (reference sequence). This CDR3 spans 14 amino acids. V was clipped by 3 bases and J by 3 bases; unmatched bases: 7. The CDR3 protein is CSARIGTRVYEQYF. CDR3 nucleotides: TGCAGTGCTAGGATCGGGACTAGAGTCTACGAGCAGTACTTC.

This clonotype was seen a few times. The J gene is TRBJ2-4, the V gene TRBV12-3 or TRBV12-4; D ambiguous. This CDR3 comprises 14 residues. V lost 2 bases and J lost 0, with 5 bases in between. CDR3 sequence: CASSLTEAKNIQYF. CDR3 bases: TGTGCCAGCAGTTTAACAGAAGCCAAAAACATTCAGTACTTC.

This clonotype has only a few counts. The chain uses TRBV9 and TRBJ2-3; D is possibly TRBD2 (6 bases). Germline CDR1 reads SGDLS; CDR2 reads YYNGEE. V was pared by 1 base and J by 2 bases, with 20 bases between. The CDR3 spans 18 residues. The CDR3 DNA sequence: TGTGCCAGCAGCGTAACCTCCCGAAGCGGGCGGATCACAGATACGCAGTATTTT. Translating gives CASSVTSRSGRITDTQYF.

This clonotype has a count of ten or more. The chain has TRBV6-5 and TRBJ1-3, with D tentatively TRBD1 (5 bases). CDR3 length: 15 residues. V lost 2 bases, J lost 4 bases, and 12 bases lay in between. Germline lookup yields CDR1 MNHEY and CDR2 SVGAGI. CDR3 nucleotides: TGTGCCAGCAGTTACCAGGCAGGGAAGGGAAACACCATATATTTT. Protein sequence: CASSYQAGKGNTIYF.